This T cell receptor (beta chain) was found in a study of T cell responses to AZD1222 COVID-19 vaccine. Sequencing was performed with immunoSEQ multiplex PCR; in TCRdb, only in-frame clones are kept and a portion is missing. This sample carries about 150,000 clones, about 91% of them seen once, and the ten largest clones take 1.4% to 1.5%. The source of this sequence is an adult in good health. Sequencing was performed on peripheral blood, taken on day 0 of AZD1222 vaccination.

The CDR3 nucleotides are TGCGCCAGCAGTGAGTCTGCGGGTCCGGACACTGAAGCTTTCTTT. Protein: CASSESAGPDTEAFF. The V call is TRBV10-2, the J call TRBJ1-1; D is uncertain. CDR3 length equals 15 residues. Trimming cost V 0 bases and J 3 bases, with 11 bases left between them. Germline values: CDR1 WSHSY, CDR2 SAAADI.